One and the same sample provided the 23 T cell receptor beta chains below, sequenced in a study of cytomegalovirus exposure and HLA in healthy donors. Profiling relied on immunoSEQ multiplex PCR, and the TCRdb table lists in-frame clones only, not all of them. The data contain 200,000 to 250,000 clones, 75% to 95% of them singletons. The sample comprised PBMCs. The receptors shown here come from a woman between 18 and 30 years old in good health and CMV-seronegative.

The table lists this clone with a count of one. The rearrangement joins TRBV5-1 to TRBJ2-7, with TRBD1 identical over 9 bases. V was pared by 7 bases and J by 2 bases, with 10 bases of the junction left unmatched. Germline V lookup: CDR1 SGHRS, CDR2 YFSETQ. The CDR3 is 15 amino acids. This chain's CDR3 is CASSDRDRAAYEQYF. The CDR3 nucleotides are TGCGCCAGCTCTGACCGGGACAGGGCCGCCTACGAGCAGTACTTC.

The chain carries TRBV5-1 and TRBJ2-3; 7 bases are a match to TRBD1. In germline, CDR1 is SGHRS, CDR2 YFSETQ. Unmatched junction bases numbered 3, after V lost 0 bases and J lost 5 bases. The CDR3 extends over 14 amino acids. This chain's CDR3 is CASSLGQGLDTQYF. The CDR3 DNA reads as TGCGCCAGCAGCTTGGGACAGGGCCTAGATACGCAGTATTTT.

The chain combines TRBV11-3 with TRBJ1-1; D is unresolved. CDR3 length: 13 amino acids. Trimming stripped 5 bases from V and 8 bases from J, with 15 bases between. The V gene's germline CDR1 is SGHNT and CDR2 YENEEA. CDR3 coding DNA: TGTGCCAGCAGCCTCGGCGGCCAGACCGAAGCTTTCTTT. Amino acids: CASSLGGQTEAFF.

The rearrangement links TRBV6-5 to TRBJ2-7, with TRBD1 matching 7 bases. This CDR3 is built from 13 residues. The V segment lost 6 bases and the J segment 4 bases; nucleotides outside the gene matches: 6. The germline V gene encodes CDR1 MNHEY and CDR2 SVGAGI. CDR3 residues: CASSLRDSYEQYF. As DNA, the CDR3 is TGTGCCAGCAGCCTACGGGACAGTTACGAGCAGTACTTC.

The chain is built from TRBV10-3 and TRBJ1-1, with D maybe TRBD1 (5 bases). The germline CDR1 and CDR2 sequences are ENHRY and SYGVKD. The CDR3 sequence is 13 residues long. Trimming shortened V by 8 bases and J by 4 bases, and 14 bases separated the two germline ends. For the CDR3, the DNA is TGTGCCATCCGGCGGGGGGAGGGCACTGAAGCTTTCTTT. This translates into CAIRRGEGTEAFF.

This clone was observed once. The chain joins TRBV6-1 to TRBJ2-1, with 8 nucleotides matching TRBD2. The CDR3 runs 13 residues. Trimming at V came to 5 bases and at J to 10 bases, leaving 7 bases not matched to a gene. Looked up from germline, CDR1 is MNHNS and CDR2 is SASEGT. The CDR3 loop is CASSQTWTSEQFF. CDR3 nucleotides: TGTGCCAGCAGTCAAACCTGGACTAGCGAGCAGTTCTTC.

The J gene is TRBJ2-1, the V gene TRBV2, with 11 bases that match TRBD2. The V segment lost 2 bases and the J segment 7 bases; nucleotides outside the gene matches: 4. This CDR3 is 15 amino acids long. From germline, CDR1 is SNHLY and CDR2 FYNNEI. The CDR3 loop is CASSEPRLAGNEQFF. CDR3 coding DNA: TGTGCCAGCAGTGAACCAAGACTAGCGGGAAATGAGCAGTTCTTC.

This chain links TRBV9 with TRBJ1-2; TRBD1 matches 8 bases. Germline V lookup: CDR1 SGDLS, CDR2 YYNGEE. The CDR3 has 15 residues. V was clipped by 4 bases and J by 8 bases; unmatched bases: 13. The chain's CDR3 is CASSSPGGPGNGYTF. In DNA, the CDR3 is TGTGCCAGCAGCTCCCCAGGGGGCCCAGGGAACGGCTACACCTTC.

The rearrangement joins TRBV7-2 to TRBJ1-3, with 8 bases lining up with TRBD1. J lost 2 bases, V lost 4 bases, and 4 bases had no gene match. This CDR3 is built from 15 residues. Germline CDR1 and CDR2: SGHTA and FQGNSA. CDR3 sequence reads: CASSYRGYPGNTIYF. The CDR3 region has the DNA TGTGCCAGCAGCTACAGGGGGTACCCTGGAAACACCATATATTTT.

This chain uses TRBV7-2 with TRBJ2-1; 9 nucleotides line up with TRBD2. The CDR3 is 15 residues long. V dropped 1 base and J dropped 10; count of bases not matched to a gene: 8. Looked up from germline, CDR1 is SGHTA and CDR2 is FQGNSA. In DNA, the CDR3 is TGTGCCAGCAGCTTAGGAGGGACTAGCACGGGGGAGCAGTTCTTC. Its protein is CASSLGGTSTGEQFF.

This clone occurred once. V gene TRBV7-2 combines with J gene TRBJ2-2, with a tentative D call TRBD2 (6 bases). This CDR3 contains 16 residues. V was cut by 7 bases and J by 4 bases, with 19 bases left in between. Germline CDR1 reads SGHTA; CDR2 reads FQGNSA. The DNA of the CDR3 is TGTGCCAGCACTTATTTCGGCGGGATTAGCACCGGGGAGCTGTTTTTT. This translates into CASTYFGGISTGELFF.

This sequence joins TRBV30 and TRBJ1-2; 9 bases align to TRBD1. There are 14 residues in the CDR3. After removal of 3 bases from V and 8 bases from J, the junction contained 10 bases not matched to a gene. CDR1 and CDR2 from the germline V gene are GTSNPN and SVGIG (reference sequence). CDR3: CAWSRGQGVSGYTF. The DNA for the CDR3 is TGTGCCTGGAGCCGGGGACAGGGAGTGAGCGGCTACACCTTC. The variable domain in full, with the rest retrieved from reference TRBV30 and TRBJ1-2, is SQTIHQWPATLVQPVGSPLSLECTVEGTSNPNLYWYRQAAGRGLQLLFYSVGIGQISSEVPQNLSASRPQDRQFILSSKKLLLSDSGFYLCAWSRGQGVSGYTFGSGTRLTVV.

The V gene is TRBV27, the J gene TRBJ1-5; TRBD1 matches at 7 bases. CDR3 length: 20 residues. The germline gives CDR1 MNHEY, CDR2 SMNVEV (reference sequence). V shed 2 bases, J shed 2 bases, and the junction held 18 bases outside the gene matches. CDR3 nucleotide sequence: TGTGCCAGCAGTTTAAGGGGTAGGGGGCGCATCGGTGATCGCAATCAGCCCCAGCATTTT. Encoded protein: CASSLRGRGRIGDRNQPQHF.

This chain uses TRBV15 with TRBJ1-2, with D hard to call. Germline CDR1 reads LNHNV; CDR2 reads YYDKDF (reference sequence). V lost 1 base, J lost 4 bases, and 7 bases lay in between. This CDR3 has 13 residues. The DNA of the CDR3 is TGTGCCACCAGCAGAGTGGCCCTCTATGGCTACACCTTC. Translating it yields CATSRVALYGYTF.

The CDR3 coding sequence is TGCGCCAGCAACGGGGGGAGGTTATATAATTCACCCCTCCACTTT. It specifies CASNGGRLYNSPLHF. The chain joins TRBV10-2 to TRBJ1-6; D is perhaps TRBD1 (5 bases). Trimming pared 7 bases from V and 4 bases from J, leaving 14 bases between. This CDR3 contains 15 residues. Germline-derived CDR1 and CDR2 are WSHSY and SAAADI.

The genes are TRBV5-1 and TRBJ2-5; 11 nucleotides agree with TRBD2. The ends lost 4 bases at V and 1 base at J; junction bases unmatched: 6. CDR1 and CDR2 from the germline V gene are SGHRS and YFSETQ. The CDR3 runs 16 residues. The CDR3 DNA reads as TGCGCCAGCAGCCAGATAGGGACTAGCGGCCAAGAGACCCAGTACTTC. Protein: CASSQIGTSGQETQYF.

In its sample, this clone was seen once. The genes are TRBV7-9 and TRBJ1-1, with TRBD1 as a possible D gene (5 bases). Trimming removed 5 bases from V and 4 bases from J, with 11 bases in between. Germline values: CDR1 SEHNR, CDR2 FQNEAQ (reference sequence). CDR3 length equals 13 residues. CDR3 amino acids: CASSPRVTTEAFF. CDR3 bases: TGTGCCAGCAGCCCCAGGGTTACCACTGAAGCTTTCTTT.

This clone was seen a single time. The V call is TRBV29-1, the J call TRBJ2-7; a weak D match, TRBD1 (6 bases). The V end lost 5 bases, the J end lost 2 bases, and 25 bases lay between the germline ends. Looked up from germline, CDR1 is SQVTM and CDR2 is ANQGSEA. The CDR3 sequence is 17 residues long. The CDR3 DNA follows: TGCAGCGTTCTCCCCAGAAACAGGGAATTGATCGCCTACGAGCAGTACTTC. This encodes CSVLPRNRELIAYEQYF.

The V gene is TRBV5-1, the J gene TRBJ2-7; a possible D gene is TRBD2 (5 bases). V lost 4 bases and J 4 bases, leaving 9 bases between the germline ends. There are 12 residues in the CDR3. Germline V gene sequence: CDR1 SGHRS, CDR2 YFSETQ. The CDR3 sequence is CASSRDSYEQYF. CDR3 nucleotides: TGCGCCAGCAGCCGGGATTCTTACGAGCAGTACTTC.

The DNA of the CDR3 is TGTGCCTGGGGGACAAGCACAGATACGCAGTATTTT. Its protein is CAWGTSTDTQYF. The chain is built from TRBV30 and TRBJ2-3; D is possibly TRBD1 (6 bases). In germline, CDR1 is GTSNPN, CDR2 SVGIG (reference sequence). The CDR3 sequence is 12 residues long. The V end lost 5 bases, the J end lost 0 bases, and 6 bases lay between the germline ends. The complete variable domain, with remaining parts taken from reference TRBV30 and TRBJ2-3, reads SQTIHQWPATLVQPVGSPLSLECTVEGTSNPNLYWYRQAAGRGLQLLFYSVGIGQISSEVPQNLSASRPQDRQFILSSKKLLLSDSGFYLCAWGTSTDTQYFGPGTRLTVL.

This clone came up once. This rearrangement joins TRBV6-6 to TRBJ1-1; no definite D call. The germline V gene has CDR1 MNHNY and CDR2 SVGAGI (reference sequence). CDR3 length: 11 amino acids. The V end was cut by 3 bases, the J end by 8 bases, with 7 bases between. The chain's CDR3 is CASSYASEAFF. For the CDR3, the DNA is TGTGCCAGCAGTTATGCGTCCGAAGCTTTCTTT.

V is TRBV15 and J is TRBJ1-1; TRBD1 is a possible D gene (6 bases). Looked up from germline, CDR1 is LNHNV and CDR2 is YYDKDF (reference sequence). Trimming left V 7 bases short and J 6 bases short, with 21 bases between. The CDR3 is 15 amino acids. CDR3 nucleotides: TGTGCCACCAAGGATGGGGGGGCGCCTAGGTCTGAAGCTTTCTTT. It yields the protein CATKDGGAPRSEAFF.

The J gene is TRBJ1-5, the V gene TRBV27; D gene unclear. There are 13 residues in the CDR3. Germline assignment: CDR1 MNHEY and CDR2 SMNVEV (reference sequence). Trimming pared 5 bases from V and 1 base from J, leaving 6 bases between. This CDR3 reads CASSTRSNQPQHF. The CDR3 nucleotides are TGTGCCAGCAGTACCCGGAGCAATCAGCCCCAGCATTTT.